The 32 T cell receptor beta chains below come from one sample, sequenced in a study of cytotoxic CD8 clonotypes in ibrutinib-treated CLL. The assay was immunoSEQ multiplex PCR, and TCRdb's table has in-frame clones only and misses some. The sample has 95,000 to 100,000 clones; 70% to 80% are singletons. The input for sequencing was PBMCs, taken after 12 months of ibrutinib treatment. The receptors were gathered from a human donor with chronic lymphocytic leukemia.

The rearrangement joins TRBV7-6 to TRBJ1-1, with a tentative D call TRBD1 (5 bases). Germline CDR1 SGHVS, CDR2 FNYEAQ. This CDR3 comprises 13 residues. Trimming took 4 bases from V and 8 from J, leaving 14 bases between them. CDR3 loop: CASSSGGDVEAFF. CDR3 in DNA: TGTGCCAGCAGCTCGGGGGGGGACGTGGAAGCTTTCTTT.

This clone has a handful of counts. The J gene is TRBJ2-2, the V gene TRBV28; D is ambiguous. Trimming stripped 3 bases from V and 1 base from J, with 9 bases between. The CDR3 has 15 amino acids. Germline values: CDR1 MDHEN, CDR2 SYDVKM. CDR3 in DNA: TGTGCCAGCAGTTTTTCCAAGGGGAACACCGGGGAGCTGTTTTTT. Translation: CASSFSKGNTGELFF.

V gene TRBV21-1 combines with J gene TRBJ2-5; the table's D call of TRBD2 was not tested on the DNA. TRBV21-1 is assigned pseudogene status. This CDR3 is 17 amino acids long. The CDR3 loop reads CANTGVAGGKSQETQYF. In nucleotides, the CDR3 is TGTGCCAACACTGGAGTAGCGGGGGGAAAGTCCCAAGAGACCCAGTACTTC.

The V and J genes are TRBV6-6 and TRBJ2-7; 10 nucleotides line up with TRBD1. Trimming at V came to 7 bases and at J to 2 bases, leaving 8 bases not matched to a gene. This CDR3 is built from 15 residues. Germline loops: CDR1 MNHNY, CDR2 SVGAGI (reference sequence). CDR3 sequence: CASIQAGQGPYEQYF. CDR3 nucleotide sequence: TGTGCCAGCATCCAAGCGGGACAGGGGCCCTACGAGCAGTACTTC.

In its sample, this clone was seen once. V usage is TRBV5-8 and J usage is TRBJ1-5; no firm D call. Between the trimmed V and J ends, which lost 2 bases and 0 bases, there was a span of 12 bases. The CDR3 length is 16 residues. Germline CDR1 reads SGHTS; CDR2 reads YDEGEE. The CDR3: CASSFVGGVSNQPQHF. Written as DNA, the CDR3 is TGTGCCAGCAGCTTTGTGGGTGGGGTTAGCAATCAGCCCCAGCATTTT.

This clone was detected a few times. The J gene is TRBJ2-7, the V gene TRBV30; 9 bases fit TRBD1. V was pared by 4 bases and J by 4 bases, with 8 bases of the junction left unmatched. Germline assignment: CDR1 GTSNPN and CDR2 SVGIG (reference sequence). The CDR3 extends over 14 amino acids. CDR3 loop: CAWKSGTGSYEQYF. CDR3 bases: TGTGCCTGGAAGAGCGGGACAGGGAGTTACGAGCAGTACTTC.

The rearrangement links TRBV19 to TRBJ2-1; D possibly corresponds to TRBD1 (6 bases). This CDR3 is built from 14 residues. V dropped 1 base and J dropped 8 bases, with 12 bases sitting between them. Germline V lookup: CDR1 LNHDA, CDR2 SQIVND (reference sequence). CDR3 sequence reads: CASSIGAGVDEQFF. The CDR3 DNA reads TGTGCCAGTAGTATAGGGGCAGGGGTAGATGAGCAGTTCTTC.

This clone has only a few counts. The chain employs TRBV5-6 and TRBJ1-2; weak D call: TRBD1 (5 bases). There are 15 residues in the CDR3. Germline-derived CDR1 and CDR2 are SGHDT and YYEEEE. The V gene lost 0 bases and the J gene lost 6 bases, with 15 bases spanning the gap. In DNA, the CDR3 is TGTGCCAGCAGCTTGGATCTTTTAGGGGTAGATGGCTACACCTTC. It encodes CASSLDLLGVDGYTF.

CDR3 protein: CASSSLLAGGQETQYF. The CDR3 bases are TGTGCCAGCAGCTCCCTCTTAGCGGGGGGACAAGAGACCCAGTACTTC. The V call is TRBV11-2, the J call TRBJ2-5; 10 bases are a match to TRBD2. Losses at the gene ends were 4 bases for V and 2 bases for J; bases not matched to a gene: 7. The CDR3 extends over 16 amino acids. Germline V gene lookup returns CDR1 SGHAT and CDR2 FQNNGV.

This clone turned up a few times. V gene TRBV5-1 combines with J gene TRBJ2-5, with TRBD2 identical over 16 bases. The CDR3 consists of 16 residues. V dropped 4 bases and J dropped 4; count of bases not matched to a gene: 4. Germline-derived CDR1 and CDR2 are SGHRS and YFSETQ. CDR3 bases: TGCGCCAGCAGCGGGACTAGCGGGGGGGCCTTAGAGACCCAGTACTTC. It encodes CASSGTSGGALETQYF.

Note on this clone: A read error may account for a junction end that differs from germline. The identical CDR3 is also encoded by other nucleotide sequences in the sample. J is TRBJ2-3 and V is TRBV15; possibly TRBD2 for D (6 bases). The CDR3 runs 12 residues. Germline CDR1 reads LNHNV; CDR2 reads YYDKDF (reference sequence). CDR3 residues: CATSRVADTQYF. For the CDR3, the DNA is TGTGCCACCAGCAGAGTAGCGGATACGCAATATTTT.

The CDR3 DNA sequence: TGCAGCGTTGAGGCAGCTACCTATGCGGGCTACACCTTC. Translated, it gives CSVEAATYAGYTF. V gene TRBV29-1 combines with J gene TRBJ1-2, with D hard to call. This CDR3 has 13 residues. Germline CDR1 and CDR2: SQVTM and ANQGSEA. The germline V and J ends were trimmed by 3 bases and 8 bases, with 16 bases remaining between them.

The chain combines TRBV5-1 with TRBJ2-6; D gene ambiguous. The CDR3 loop spans 15 amino acids. In germline, CDR1 is SGHRS, CDR2 YFSETQ. V was pared by 5 bases and J by 0 bases, with 9 bases between. The CDR3 region has the DNA TGCGCCAGCAGGCCGAATCTCTCTGGGGCCAACGTCCTGACTTTC. Translated: CASRPNLSGANVLTF. Drawing the rest from reference TRBV5-1 and TRBJ2-6, the complete variable domain is KAGVTQTPRYLIKTRGQQVTLSCSPISGHRSVSWYQQTPGQGLQFLFEYFSETQRNKGNFPGRFSGRQFSNSRSEMNVSTLELGDSALYLCASRPNLSGANVLTFGAGSRLTVL.

The V and J genes are TRBV5-1 and TRBJ2-2, with TRBD1 as a possible D gene (6 bases). Germline CDR1 and CDR2: SGHRS and YFSETQ. There are 15 residues in the CDR3. V lost 9 bases and J 6 bases, leaving 21 bases between the germline ends. The CDR3 DNA sequence: TGCGCCATCCGAACAGACAGGAAAGCGTCCGGGGAGCTGTTTTTT. Its protein product is CAIRTDRKASGELFF.

The V gene is TRBV7-9, the J gene TRBJ1-2; 8 positions agree with TRBD1. CDR1 is SEHNR and CDR2 is FQNEAQ in the germline V gene (reference sequence). V shed 6 bases, J shed 1 base, and the junction held 16 bases outside the gene matches. The CDR3 is 18 amino acids. The chain's CDR3 is CASSRVPGQARGNYGYTF. The DNA for the CDR3 is TGTGCCAGCAGTCGTGTCCCGGGACAGGCCCGAGGTAACTATGGCTACACCTTC.

The chain joins TRBV30 to TRBJ2-6, with D unclear. The ends were cut back, 0 bases at V and 1 base at J, with 4 bases in the middle. Germline V gives CDR1 GTSNPN, CDR2 SVGIG (reference sequence). The CDR3 extends over 14 amino acids. CDR3 sequence (DNA): TGTGCCTGGAGTGTAACGTCTGGGGCCAACGTCCTGACTTTC. This translates into CAWSVTSGANVLTF. The whole variable domain, filled in from reference TRBV30 and TRBJ2-6, reads SQTIHQWPATLVQPVGSPLSLECTVEGTSNPNLYWYRQAAGRGLQLLFYSVGIGQISSEVPQNLSASRPQDRQFILSSKKLLLSDSGFYLCAWSVTSGANVLTFGAGSRLTVL.

V usage is TRBV4-2 and J usage is TRBJ1-6; D gene uncertain. V lost 4 bases, J lost 6 bases, and 7 bases lay in between. Germline CDR1 and CDR2: LGHNA and YNFKEQ. The length of the CDR3 is 13 residues. CDR3 DNA: TGTGCCAGCAGCCCCCGTCCTAATTCACCCCTCCACTTT. Translated, it gives CASSPRPNSPLHF.

The chain combines TRBV14 with TRBJ2-5; TRBD2 matches at 9 bases. Germline-derived CDR1 and CDR2 are SGHDN and FVKESK. Trimming cost V 6 bases and J 4 bases; bases outside gene matches: 6. The CDR3 runs 14 residues. The CDR3 DNA sequence: TGTGCCAGCAGGAGTAGCGGGGGATCAGAGACCCAGTACTTC. It is translated as CASRSSGGSETQYF.

This clone was counted a few times. This rearrangement joins TRBV27 to TRBJ1-2; D is possibly TRBD1 (5 bases). Germline values: CDR1 MNHEY, CDR2 SMNVEV (reference sequence). V lost 6 bases and J lost 11, with 16 bases in between. The CDR3 runs to 12 residues. The CDR3 region has the DNA TGTGCCAGCAGCAAGACGGGGGGAGTTTACACCTTC. Protein product: CASSKTGGVYTF.

The table lists this clone with a count of one. The rearrangement links TRBV28 to TRBJ2-1; D is undetermined. Germline V CDR1 and CDR2: MDHEN, SYDVKM. This CDR3 region has 16 residues. The V gene lost 6 bases and the J gene lost 8 bases, with 23 bases spanning the gap. This CDR3 reads CASSTISGPFSDEQFF. CDR3 sequence (DNA): TGTGCCAGCAGCACTATCTCGGGTCCTTTCTCGGATGAGCAGTTCTTC.

This clone showed up just a few times. The rearrangement links TRBV6-6 to TRBJ2-5, with 10 bases matching TRBD2. This CDR3 has 14 amino acids. The ends lost 6 bases at V and 5 bases at J; junction bases unmatched: 6. Germline V gene sequence: CDR1 MNHNY, CDR2 SVGAGI (reference sequence). The CDR3 is CASSQRGGRETQYF. The CDR3 DNA reads as TGTGCCAGCAGCCAGCGGGGGGGCCGGGAGACCCAGTACTTC.

The V call is TRBV5-3, the J call TRBJ1-2; perhaps TRBD1 as D (5 bases). Being an ORF, TRBV5-3 has a function that is uncertain. Trimming removed 7 bases at V and 2 bases at J, with 9 bases between. The CDR3 runs 12 residues. CDR3 residues: CARGAGNYGYTF. The CDR3 DNA follows: TGTGCCAGAGGGGCAGGGAACTATGGCTACACCTTC.

A single count supports this clone. The chain is built from TRBV11-3 and TRBJ2-3; 9 bases map to TRBD1. The germline gives CDR1 SGHNT, CDR2 YENEEA. The J segment lost 1 base and the V segment lost 4 bases, leaving 3 bases of the junction unmatched. The CDR3 consists of 15 residues. The CDR3 sequence: CASSSQGARTDTQYF. CDR3 DNA sequence: TGTGCCAGCAGCTCACAGGGGGCACGCACAGATACGCAGTATTTT. Full variable domain (missing parts from reference TRBV11-3 and TRBJ2-3): EAGVVQSPRYKIIEKKQPVAFWCNPISGHNTLYWYLQNLGQGPELLIRYENEEAVDDSQLPKDRFSAERLKGVDSTLKIQPAELGDSAVYLCASSSQGARTDTQYFGPGTRLTVL.

V gene TRBV7-2 combines with J gene TRBJ1-5; 11 bases are shared with TRBD1. Germline V gene sequence: CDR1 SGHTA, CDR2 FQGNSA. V lost 7 bases and J lost 7; bases outside the gene matches: 3. This CDR3 contains 13 residues. CDR3 in amino acids: CASKGQGDQPQHF. Here the CDR3 DNA reads TGTGCCAGCAAGGGACAGGGGGACCAGCCCCAGCATTTT.

For the CDR3, the DNA is TGTGCCAGCCTCCTACCAGGGAATGGCTACACCTTC. This sequence encodes CASLLPGNGYTF. The V gene is TRBV6-6, the J gene TRBJ1-2; D perhaps matches TRBD1 (5 bases). Germline CDR1 reads MNHNY; CDR2 reads SVGAGI (reference sequence). The CDR3 loop spans 12 amino acids. Trimming cost V 8 bases and J 6 bases, with 13 bases left between them.

The rearrangement joins TRBV7-2 to TRBJ1-6, with a tentative D call TRBD1 (5 bases). This CDR3 spans 15 amino acids. Germline CDR1 SGHTA, CDR2 FQGNSA. Deletions cut 2 bases from V and 7 bases from J, with 12 bases between. The CDR3 reads CASSLSAGLNSPLHF. The CDR3 DNA reads as TGTGCCAGCAGCTTATCGGCGGGACTCAATTCACCCCTCCACTTT.

This clone came up once. Different DNA sequences within this sample yield the same CDR3. The CDR3 bases are TGTGCCAGCAGTCTCCAAGGACAGGGGACCTACGAGCAGTACTTC. Protein sequence: CASSLQGQGTYEQYF. The J gene is TRBJ2-7, the V gene TRBV7-8; 9 nucleotides line up with TRBD1. Germline values: CDR1 SGHVS, CDR2 FQNEAQ. The CDR3 covers 15 residues. V trimming: 6 bases; J trimming: 2 bases; junction bases outside the gene matches: 8.

The chain uses TRBV9 and TRBJ2-3, with D tentatively TRBD1 or TRBD2 (6 bases each). CDR1 and CDR2 from the germline V gene are SGDLS and YYNGEE. The CDR3 is made up of 16 amino acids. V was clipped by 3 bases and J by 7 bases, with 21 bases between them. Here the CDR3 reads CASSAGGPPGTNTQYF. The DNA for the CDR3 is TGTGCCAGCAGCGCCGGGGGACCCCCGGGGACAAATACGCAGTATTTT.

The CDR3 nucleotides are TGTGCCAGCAGCTTAGTGCGGGGGGTTTACAATGAGCAGTTCTTC. Protein sequence: CASSLVRGVYNEQFF. V usage is TRBV13 and J usage is TRBJ2-1, with TRBD2 identical over 8 bases. The V gene's germline CDR1 is PRHDT and CDR2 FYEKMQ (reference sequence). Trimming took 1 base from V and 4 from J; bases not matched to a gene: 3. This CDR3 is built from 15 residues.

This sequence joins TRBV27 and TRBJ1-1, with D possibly matching TRBD1 (5 bases). Trimming removed 5 bases from V and 10 bases from J, with 17 bases in between. Germline V gene lookup returns CDR1 MNHEY and CDR2 SMNVEV (reference sequence). This CDR3 spans 13 amino acids. CDR3 sequence: CASSPRYSGAAFF. In DNA, the CDR3 is TGTGCCAGCAGTCCGAGATACAGCGGGGCAGCTTTCTTT.

This chain uses TRBV19 with TRBJ1-6, with D tentatively TRBD1 (5 bases). The CDR3 is made up of 15 amino acids. Trimming pared 7 bases from V and 4 bases from J, leaving 14 bases between. Germline values: CDR1 LNHDA, CDR2 SQIVND (reference sequence). The CDR3 sequence: CASTGRPEYNSPLHF. Here the CDR3 DNA reads TGTGCCAGTACGGGGCGACCAGAATATAATTCACCCCTCCACTTT.

V and J are TRBV5-1 and TRBJ2-7, with a possible D match to TRBD1 (6 bases). The germline V gene has CDR1 SGHRS and CDR2 YFSETQ. This CDR3 region has 16 residues. The V gene lost 4 bases and the J gene lost 0 bases, with 17 bases spanning the gap. As DNA, the CDR3 is TGCGCCAGCAGCCCGATTACCGGGACAAGCTCCTACGAGCAGTACTTC. This gives the protein CASSPITGTSSYEQYF.